The 24 T cell receptor beta chains below all came from one sample that was sequenced in a study of blood T cell repertoires in COVID-19. Libraries were prepared by immunoSEQ multiplex PCR; TCRdb keeps only in-frame clonotypes and omits some of them. Among around 430,000 clones listed, around 88% were seen once. What was sequenced was peripheral blood. These receptors were collected from a woman aged 50 to 60 with COVID-19, enrolled during active disease.

The chain joins TRBV3-1 (or the pseudogene TRBV3-2) to TRBJ2-1, with 7 bases identical to TRBD2. J gave up 0 bases and V 4 bases, and 9 bases lay outside the gene matches. The germline CDR1 and CDR2 sequences are LGHDT and YNNKEL (reference sequence). The CDR3 spans 17 residues. CDR3 sequence (DNA): TGTGCCAGCAGCCCAGGGACTATCGCAGGCTCCTACAATGAGCAGTTCTTC. Protein: CASSPGTIAGSYNEQFF.

The V gene is TRBV18, the J gene TRBJ2-1; D uncertain. The germline gives CDR1 KGHSH, CDR2 LQKENI. V shed 5 bases and J shed 0 bases, with 11 bases lying between them. CDR3 size: 15 residues. The CDR3: CASSKDSGSYNEQFF. The CDR3, as DNA: TGTGCCAGCTCAAAAGACTCTGGCTCCTACAATGAGCAGTTCTTC.

The chain carries TRBV27 and TRBJ2-2; 7 bases are shared with TRBD2. The CDR3 consists of 15 residues. Per the germline V gene, CDR1 is MNHEY and CDR2 is SMNVEV (reference sequence). Unmatched junction bases numbered 3, after V lost 2 bases and J lost 3 bases. The CDR3 reads CASSLSGAYTGELFF. CDR3 bases: TGTGCCAGCAGTTTAAGCGGGGCATACACCGGGGAGCTGTTTTTT.

The V gene is TRBV12-3 or TRBV12-4, the J gene TRBJ2-1, with D possibly TRBD2 on 5 matching bases. The CDR3 is 13 residues long. V dropped 0 bases and J dropped 7 bases, with 7 bases sitting between them. In nucleotides, the CDR3 is TGTGCCAGCAGTTTAGCTCGGGGAAATGAGCAGTTCTTC. Residues: CASSLARGNEQFF.

This rearrangement joins TRBV7-2 to TRBJ1-5, with D possibly TRBD1 on 5 matching bases. Trimming took 5 bases from V and 15 from J, leaving 20 bases between them. This CDR3 spans 13 amino acids. From germline, CDR1 is SGHTA and CDR2 FQGNSA. The CDR3 DNA is TGTGCCAGCAGCAAACGCACGGCAGACAGTCCGCATTTT. Translated: CASSKRTADSPHF.

The V call is TRBV5-4, the J call TRBJ1-1; 7 bases match TRBD1. Germline V CDR1 and CDR2: SGHNT, YYREEE (reference sequence). The CDR3 extends over 15 amino acids. J gave up 5 bases and V 2 bases, and 9 bases lay outside the gene matches. Here the CDR3 reads CASSFQNRGRTEAFF. The DNA of the CDR3 is TGTGCCAGCAGCTTCCAAAACAGGGGAAGGACTGAAGCTTTCTTT.

The chain uses TRBV30 and TRBJ1-5, with 9 positions matching TRBD1. Looked up from germline, CDR1 is GTSNPN and CDR2 is SVGIG (reference sequence). The length of the CDR3 is 14 residues. V trimming: 2 bases; J trimming: 2 bases; junction bases outside the gene matches: 1. The CDR3 region is CAWSRTGGNQPQHF. Written as DNA, the CDR3 is TGTGCCTGGAGTCGGACAGGGGGCAATCAGCCCCAGCATTTT. The full variable domain, with the rest looked up from reference TRBV30 and TRBJ1-5, is SQTIHQWPATLVQPVGSPLSLECTVEGTSNPNLYWYRQAAGRGLQLLFYSVGIGQISSEVPQNLSASRPQDRQFILSSKKLLLSDSGFYLCAWSRTGGNQPQHFGDGTRLSIL.

The V gene is TRBV11-2, the J gene TRBJ1-6; no firm D call. V lost 5 bases and J 6 bases, leaving 11 bases between the germline ends. The CDR3 consists of 14 residues. Germline CDR1 is SGHAT and CDR2 is FQNNGV. CDR3 DNA sequence: TGTGCCAGCAGCCCACAAACAGTTAATTCACCCCTCCACTTT. Translating gives CASSPQTVNSPLHF.

The chain recombines TRBV19 with TRBJ1-1; D unresolved. CDR1 LNHDA and CDR2 SQIVND come from the germline V gene (reference sequence). This CDR3 has 13 residues. Trimming pared 6 bases from V and 3 bases from J, leaving 11 bases between. CDR3 in amino acids: CASRRVADTEAFF. The DNA of the CDR3 is TGTGCCAGTAGGCGGGTAGCGGACACTGAAGCTTTCTTT. The variable domain in full, with the rest retrieved from reference TRBV19 and TRBJ1-1, is DGGITQSPKYLFRKEGQNVTLSCEQNLNHDAMYWYRQDPGQGLRLIYYSQIVNDFQKGDIAEGYSVSREKKESFPLTVTSAQKNPTAFYLCASRRVADTEAFFGQGTRLTVV.

This chain uses TRBV18 with TRBJ1-1; D is possibly TRBD1 (5 bases). This CDR3 has 13 amino acids. V was pared by 4 bases and J by 0 bases, with 6 bases between. Germline V CDR1 and CDR2: KGHSH, LQKENI. DNA for the CDR3: TGTGCCAGCTCACAGACAGTGAACACTGAAGCTTTCTTT. Translation gives CASSQTVNTEAFF. Together with reference TRBV18 and TRBJ1-1, the CDR3 gives the full variable domain: NAGVMQNPRHLVRRRGQEARLRCSPMKGHSHVYWYRQLPEEGLKFMVYLQKENIIDESGMPKERFSAEFPKEGPSILRIQQVVRGDSAAYFCASSQTVNTEAFFGQGTRLTVV.

The J gene is TRBJ1-5, the V gene TRBV19, with D uncertain. The ends were cut back, 3 bases at V and 2 bases at J, with 8 bases in the middle. Germline-derived CDR1 and CDR2 are LNHDA and SQIVND (reference sequence). The CDR3 extends over 14 amino acids. The CDR3 sequence is CASSIFQGNQPQHF. DNA for the CDR3: TGTGCCAGTAGTATCTTTCAGGGCAATCAGCCCCAGCATTTT.

A single count supports this clone. The chain is built from TRBV5-1 and TRBJ2-4, with D unresolved. Per germline, CDR1 SGHRS and CDR2 YFSETQ. CDR3 length equals 19 residues. Trimming left V 0 bases short and J 1 base short, with 20 bases between. The CDR3 loop is CASSLGAGRQVAAKNIQYF. CDR3 nucleotides: TGCGCCAGCAGCTTGGGAGCTGGTCGGCAGGTTGCTGCCAAAAACATTCAGTACTTC. The variable domain in full, completed from reference TRBV5-1 and TRBJ2-4, reads KAGVTQTPRYLIKTRGQQVTLSCSPISGHRSVSWYQQTPGQGLQFLFEYFSETQRNKGNFPGRFSGRQFSNSRSEMNVSTLELGDSALYLCASSLGAGRQVAAKNIQYFGAGTRLSVL.

This chain connects TRBV7-9 to TRBJ1-1; 7 bases fit TRBD1. Germline V CDR1 and CDR2: SEHNR, FQNEAQ (reference sequence). This CDR3 has 13 amino acids. V shed 4 bases, J shed 6 bases, and the junction held 5 bases outside the gene matches. CDR3 protein: CASSYITGAEAFF. The DNA for the CDR3 is TGTGCCAGCAGCTATATTACAGGGGCTGAAGCTTTCTTT. The full variable domain, with the rest looked up from reference TRBV7-9 and TRBJ1-1, is DTGVSQNPRHKITKRGQNVTFRCDPISEHNRLYWYRQTLGQGPEFLTYFQNEAQLEKSRLLSDRFSAERPKGSFSTLEIQRTEQGDSAMYLCASSYITGAEAFFGQGTRLTVV.

The V and J genes are TRBV13 and TRBJ1-1; D gene uncertain. The CDR3 consists of 12 residues. Germline-derived CDR1 and CDR2 are PRHDT and FYEKMQ (reference sequence). V was pared by 2 bases and J by 7 bases, with 8 bases between. The CDR3 nucleotides read TGTGCCAGCAGCTTACGTAACGGTGAAGCTTTCTTT. Its translation: CASSLRNGEAFF.

The V gene is TRBV12-3 or TRBV12-4, the J gene TRBJ2-7; D gene unclear. V was pared by 2 bases and J by 9 bases, with 14 bases between. The CDR3 is made up of 13 amino acids. The CDR3 DNA follows: TGTGCCAGCAGTTTATCGTCTCGAGCGAGGCAGTACTTC. This gives the protein CASSLSSRARQYF.

The chain is built from TRBV7-9 and TRBJ2-2; TRBD1 matches 9 bases. Germline CDR1 is SEHNR and CDR2 is FQNEAQ (reference sequence). The CDR3 covers 16 residues. Losses at the gene ends were 1 base for V and 7 bases for J; bases not matched to a gene: 7. Here the CDR3 DNA reads TGTGCCAGCAGCTTAGATCGGACAGGGGCGGTCGGGGAGCTGTTTTTT. Its translation is CASSLDRTGAVGELFF. The full variable domain, in which reference TRBV7-9 and TRBJ2-2 provide the parts outside the CDR3, is DTGVSQNPRHKITKRGQNVTFRCDPISEHNRLYWYRQTLGQGPEFLTYFQNEAQLEKSRLLSDRFSAERPKGSFSTLEIQRTEQGDSAMYLCASSLDRTGAVGELFFGEGSRLTVL.

The CDR3 loop is CASSSGQDTGELFF. CDR3 DNA: TGCGCCAGCAGCTCGGGACAGGACACCGGGGAGCTGTTTTTT. The chain uses TRBV5-1 and TRBJ2-2; TRBD1 matches at 8 bases. V lost 3 bases to trimming and J lost 3 bases; unmatched junction nucleotides: 1. The CDR3 length is 14 residues. CDR1 SGHRS and CDR2 YFSETQ come from the germline V gene.

The chain links TRBV30 to TRBJ2-5, with 7 positions matching TRBD2. There are 14 residues in the CDR3. V was pared by 3 bases and J by 2 bases, with 6 bases of the junction left unmatched. Germline loops: CDR1 GTSNPN, CDR2 SVGIG (reference sequence). CDR3 sequence reads: CAWSGDYPQETQYF. The CDR3 DNA is TGTGCCTGGAGCGGGGACTACCCTCAAGAGACCCAGTACTTC.

J is TRBJ1-2 and V is TRBV6-1; possible D gene TRBD1, 5 bases. The CDR3 loop spans 14 amino acids. Germline V gives CDR1 MNHNS, CDR2 SASEGT. V lost 2 bases and J 4 bases, leaving 11 bases between the germline ends. The CDR3 region has the DNA TGTGCCAGCAGTGAAACTCCAGGGCGCTATGGCTACACCTTC. Amino acid sequence: CASSETPGRYGYTF.

The rearrangement links TRBV19 to TRBJ1-2; no definite D call. This CDR3 region has 14 residues. The germline V and J ends were trimmed by 2 bases and 7 bases, with 14 bases remaining between them. From germline, CDR1 is LNHDA and CDR2 SQIVND (reference sequence). The CDR3 coding sequence is TGTGCCAGTAGTATAAATACTCGTGGCGGTGGCTACACCTTC. The encoded protein is CASSINTRGGGYTF.

V usage is TRBV18 and J usage is TRBJ2-3; D not resolved. The V end lost 6 bases, the J end lost 5 bases, and 12 bases lay between the germline ends. CDR1 and CDR2 from the germline V gene are KGHSH and LQKENI. The CDR3 is 13 amino acids. The CDR3 spells CASSPDPGDTQYF. The DNA for the CDR3 is TGTGCCAGCTCCCCCGACCCGGGAGATACGCAGTATTTT.

The chain couples TRBV6-5 to TRBJ2-2; D is possibly TRBD1 (5 bases). The CDR3 spans 14 residues. Germline CDR1 MNHEY, CDR2 SVGAGI. V lost 8 bases to trimming and J lost 5 bases, with 15 bases between them. The CDR3 DNA is TGTGCCAGCTGTCGGCAGGGAAGGACCGGGGAGCTGTTTTTT. It codes for CASCRQGRTGELFF.

The V gene is TRBV5-1, the J gene TRBJ2-2; no clear D. The V end was cut by 1 base, the J end by 6 bases, with 16 bases between. Germline V lookup: CDR1 SGHRS, CDR2 YFSETQ. The CDR3 is made up of 16 amino acids. This CDR3 reads CASSLSASRIPGELFF. DNA for the CDR3: TGCGCCAGCAGCTTGTCGGCTTCCAGGATCCCCGGGGAGCTGTTTTTT. Drawing the rest from reference TRBV5-1 and TRBJ2-2, the complete variable domain is KAGVTQTPRYLIKTRGQQVTLSCSPISGHRSVSWYQQTPGQGLQFLFEYFSETQRNKGNFPGRFSGRQFSNSRSEMNVSTLELGDSALYLCASSLSASRIPGELFFGEGSRLTVL.

The chain has TRBV13 and TRBJ2-5, with TRBD1 matching 10 bases. Losses at the gene ends were 3 bases for V and 4 bases for J; bases not matched to a gene: 8. The germline V gene encodes CDR1 PRHDT and CDR2 FYEKMQ (reference sequence). CDR3 length: 16 residues. The CDR3 sequence is CASSFRGQGLLETQYF. The CDR3 region has the DNA TGTGCCAGCAGCTTCAGGGGACAGGGGTTGTTAGAGACCCAGTACTTC.